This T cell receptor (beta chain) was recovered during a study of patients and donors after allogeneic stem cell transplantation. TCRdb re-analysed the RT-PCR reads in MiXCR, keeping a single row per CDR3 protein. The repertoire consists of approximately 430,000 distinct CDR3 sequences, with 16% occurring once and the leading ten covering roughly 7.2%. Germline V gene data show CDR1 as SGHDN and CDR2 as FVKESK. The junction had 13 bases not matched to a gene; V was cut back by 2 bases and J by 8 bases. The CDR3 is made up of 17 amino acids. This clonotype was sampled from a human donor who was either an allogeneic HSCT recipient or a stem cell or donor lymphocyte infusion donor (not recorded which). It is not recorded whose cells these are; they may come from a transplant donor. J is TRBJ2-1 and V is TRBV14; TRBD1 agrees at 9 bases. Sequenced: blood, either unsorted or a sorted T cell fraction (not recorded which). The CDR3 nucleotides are TGTGCCAGCAGCCAAATGATTCGGACAGGGGAAAGGGATGAGCAGTTCTTC. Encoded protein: CASSQMIRTGERDEQFF.